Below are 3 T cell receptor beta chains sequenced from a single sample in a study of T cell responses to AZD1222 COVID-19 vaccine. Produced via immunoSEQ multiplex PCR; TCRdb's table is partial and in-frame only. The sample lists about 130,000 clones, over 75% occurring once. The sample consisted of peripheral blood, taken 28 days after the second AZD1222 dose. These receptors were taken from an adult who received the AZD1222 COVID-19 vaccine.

CDR3 sequence reads: CASSLDEAKNIQYF. The CDR3 nucleotides read TGTGCCAGCAGCTTAGATGAGGCCAAAAACATTCAGTACTTC. The chain has TRBV7-8 and TRBJ2-4, with unresolved D. Germline assignment: CDR1 SGHVS and CDR2 FQNEAQ. V was cut by 1 base and J by 1 base, with 5 bases left in between. The CDR3 consists of 14 residues.

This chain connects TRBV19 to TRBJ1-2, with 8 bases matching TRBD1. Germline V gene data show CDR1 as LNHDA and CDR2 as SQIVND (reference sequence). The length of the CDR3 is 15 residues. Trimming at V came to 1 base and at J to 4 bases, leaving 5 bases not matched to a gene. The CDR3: CASSIVDRAIYGYTF. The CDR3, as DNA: TGTGCCAGTAGTATAGTGGACAGGGCGATCTATGGCTACACCTTC.

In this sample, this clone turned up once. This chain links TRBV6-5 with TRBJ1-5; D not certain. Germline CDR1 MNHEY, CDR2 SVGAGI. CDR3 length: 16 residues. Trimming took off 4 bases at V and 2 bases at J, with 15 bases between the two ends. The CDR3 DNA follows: TGTGCCAGCAGTTCGAGGGAAGGGCCTGGCAATCAGCCCCAGCATTTT. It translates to CASSSREGPGNQPQHF.